This T cell receptor beta chain was recorded in a study of cytomegalovirus exposure and HLA in healthy donors. Primers: 60 Vbeta forward and 13 Jbeta reverse. Sequenced by immunoSEQ multiplex PCR; TCRdb stores in-frame clones only, minus some. The ten most abundant clones cover over 2% of a sample with over 45,000 clones. Trimming cost V 4 bases and J 3 bases; bases outside gene matches: 13. Germline V CDR1 and CDR2: SGDLS, YYNGEE. CDR3 length: 16 residues. About this clone: Its antigen is unknown.

Broader study findings: A later analysis showed HLA-associated TCR beta chains outstripping equally common others in clonal expansion.

Sample: PBMCs. This rearrangement joins TRBV9 to TRBJ2-7; 7 bases agree with TRBD2. This sequence was found in a woman between 18 and 30 years old in good health and CMV-seronegative. The CDR3 loop is CASSSRRGGGGYEQYF. In DNA form, the CDR3 reads TGTGCCAGCAGCTCCAGGCGCGGGGGAGGAGGCTACGAGCAGTACTTC.